This section outlines one TCR beta chain sequence together with its context. The sample belongs to a study of control samples from healthy donors and cancer patients. Measured with immunoSEQ multiplex PCR; TCRdb has only the in-frame clones, and not every one. The sample yields fewer than 500,000 clones, around nine tenths seen once. The germline V gene has CDR1 LNHDA and CDR2 SQIVND (reference sequence). Trimming left V 7 bases short and J 8 bases short, with 18 bases between. The CDR3 runs to 14 residues. This TCR came from a man aged 40-55 years with head and neck cancer. The rearrangement joins TRBV19 to TRBJ2-1, with D possibly being TRBD2 (6 bases). Input material: PBMCs. Here the CDR3 DNA reads TGTGCCAGTACCGCGGTTCGGGGGTGGGATGAGCAGTTCTTC. This gives the protein CASTAVRGWDEQFF.